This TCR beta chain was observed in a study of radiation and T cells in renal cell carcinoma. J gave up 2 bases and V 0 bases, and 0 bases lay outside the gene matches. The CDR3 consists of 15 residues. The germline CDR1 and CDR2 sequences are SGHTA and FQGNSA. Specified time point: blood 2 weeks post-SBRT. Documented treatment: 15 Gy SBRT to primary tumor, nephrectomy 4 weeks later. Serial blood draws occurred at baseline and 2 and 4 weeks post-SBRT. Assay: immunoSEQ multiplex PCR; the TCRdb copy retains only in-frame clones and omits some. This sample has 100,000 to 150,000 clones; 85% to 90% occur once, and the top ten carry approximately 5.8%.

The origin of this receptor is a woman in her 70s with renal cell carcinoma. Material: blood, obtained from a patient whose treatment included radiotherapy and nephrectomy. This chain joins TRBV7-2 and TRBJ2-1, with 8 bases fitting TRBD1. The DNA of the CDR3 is TGTGCCAGCAGCTTAGCACAGGGGGCCTACAATGAGCAGTTCTTC. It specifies CASSLAQGAYNEQFF.